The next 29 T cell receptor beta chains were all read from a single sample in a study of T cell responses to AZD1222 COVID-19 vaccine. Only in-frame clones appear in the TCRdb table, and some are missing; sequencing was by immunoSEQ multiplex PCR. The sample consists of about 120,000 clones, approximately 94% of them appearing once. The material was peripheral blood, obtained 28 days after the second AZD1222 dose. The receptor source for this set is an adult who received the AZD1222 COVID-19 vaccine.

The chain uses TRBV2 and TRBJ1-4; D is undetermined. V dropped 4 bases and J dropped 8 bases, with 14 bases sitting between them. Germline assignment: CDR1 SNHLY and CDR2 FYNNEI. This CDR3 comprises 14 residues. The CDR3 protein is CASSGARGKEKLFF. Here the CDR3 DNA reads TGTGCCAGCAGTGGGGCCCGGGGAAAGGAAAAACTGTTTTTT.

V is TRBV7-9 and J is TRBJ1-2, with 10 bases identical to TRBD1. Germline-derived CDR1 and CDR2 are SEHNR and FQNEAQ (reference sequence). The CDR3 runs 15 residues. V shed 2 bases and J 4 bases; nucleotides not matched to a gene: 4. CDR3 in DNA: TGTGCCAGCAGCTTAACGGGACAGGGGACCTATGGCTACACCTTC. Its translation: CASSLTGQGTYGYTF.

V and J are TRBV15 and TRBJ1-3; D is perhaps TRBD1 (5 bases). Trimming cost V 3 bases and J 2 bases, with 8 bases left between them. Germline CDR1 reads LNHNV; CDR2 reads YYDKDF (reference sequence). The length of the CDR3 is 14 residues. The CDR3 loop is CATSSGGTGNTIYF. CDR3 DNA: TGTGCCACCAGCAGTGGGGGGACTGGAAACACCATATATTTT.

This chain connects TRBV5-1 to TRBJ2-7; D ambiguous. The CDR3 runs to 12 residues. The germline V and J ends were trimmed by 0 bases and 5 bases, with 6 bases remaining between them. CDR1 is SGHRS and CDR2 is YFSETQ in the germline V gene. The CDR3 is CASSLALDEQYF. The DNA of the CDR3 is TGCGCCAGCAGCTTGGCCCTCGACGAGCAGTACTTC.

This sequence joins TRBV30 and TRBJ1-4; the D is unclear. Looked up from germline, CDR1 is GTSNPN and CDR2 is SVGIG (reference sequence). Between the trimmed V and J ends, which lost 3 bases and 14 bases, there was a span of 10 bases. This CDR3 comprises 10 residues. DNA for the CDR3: TGTGCCTGGAGCGGACGGCGTCTGTTTTTT. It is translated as CAWSGRRLFF.

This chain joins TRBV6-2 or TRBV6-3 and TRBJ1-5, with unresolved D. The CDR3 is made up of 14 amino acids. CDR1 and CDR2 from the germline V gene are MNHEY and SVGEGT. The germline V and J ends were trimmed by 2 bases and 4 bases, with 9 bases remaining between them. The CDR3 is CASSYLFDNQPQHF. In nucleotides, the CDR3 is TGTGCCAGCAGTTACCTGTTTGATAATCAGCCCCAGCATTTT.

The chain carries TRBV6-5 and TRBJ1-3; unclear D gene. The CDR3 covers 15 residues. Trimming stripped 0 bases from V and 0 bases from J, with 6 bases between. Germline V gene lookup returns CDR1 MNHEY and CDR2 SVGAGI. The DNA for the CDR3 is TGTGCCAGCAGTTACTCGAGTATCTCTGGAAACACCATATATTTT. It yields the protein CASSYSSISGNTIYF.

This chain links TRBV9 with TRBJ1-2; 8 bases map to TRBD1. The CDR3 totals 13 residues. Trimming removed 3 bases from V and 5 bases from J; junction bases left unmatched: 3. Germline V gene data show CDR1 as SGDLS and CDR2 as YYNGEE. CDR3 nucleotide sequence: TGTGCCAGCAGCGCCCGGACAGGGTATGGCTACACCTTC. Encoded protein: CASSARTGYGYTF.

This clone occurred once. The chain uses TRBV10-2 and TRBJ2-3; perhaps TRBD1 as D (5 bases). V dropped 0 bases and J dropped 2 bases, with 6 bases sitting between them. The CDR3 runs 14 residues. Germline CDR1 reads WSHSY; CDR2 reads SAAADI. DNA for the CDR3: TGCGCCAGCAGTGAGTCACAGGACACAGATACGCAGTATTTT. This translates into CASSESQDTDTQYF.

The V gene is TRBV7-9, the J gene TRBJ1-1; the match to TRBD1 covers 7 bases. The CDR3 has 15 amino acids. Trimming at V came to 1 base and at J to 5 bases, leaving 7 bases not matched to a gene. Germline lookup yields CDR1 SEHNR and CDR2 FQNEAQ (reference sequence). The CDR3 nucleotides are TGTGCCAGCAGCTTAGTTCCAGGGGGTCGGACTGAAGCTTTCTTT. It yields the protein CASSLVPGGRTEAFF.

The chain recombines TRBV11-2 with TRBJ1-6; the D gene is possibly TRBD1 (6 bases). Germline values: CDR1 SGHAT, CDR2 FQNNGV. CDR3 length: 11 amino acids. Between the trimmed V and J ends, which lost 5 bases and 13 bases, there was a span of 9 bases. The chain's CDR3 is CASSVQGPLHF. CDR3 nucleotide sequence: TGTGCCAGCAGCGTCCAGGGGCCCCTCCACTTT.

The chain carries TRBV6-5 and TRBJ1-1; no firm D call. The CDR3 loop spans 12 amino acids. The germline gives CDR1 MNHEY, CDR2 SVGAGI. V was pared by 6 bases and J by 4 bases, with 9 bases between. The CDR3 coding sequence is TGTGCCAGCAGCCGGCGGGGCACTGAAGCTTTCTTT. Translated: CASSRRGTEAFF.

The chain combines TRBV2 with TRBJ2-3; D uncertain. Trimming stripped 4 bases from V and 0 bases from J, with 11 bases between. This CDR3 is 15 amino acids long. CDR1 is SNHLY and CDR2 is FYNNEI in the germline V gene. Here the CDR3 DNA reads TGTGCCAGCAGTGTTAGCCAGTGGAGCACAGATACGCAGTATTTT. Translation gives CASSVSQWSTDTQYF.

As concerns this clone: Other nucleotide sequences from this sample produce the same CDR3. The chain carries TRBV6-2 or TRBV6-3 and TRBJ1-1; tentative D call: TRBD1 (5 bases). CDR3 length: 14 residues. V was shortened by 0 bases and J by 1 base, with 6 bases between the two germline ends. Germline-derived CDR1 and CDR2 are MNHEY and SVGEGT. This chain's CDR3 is CASSYSGANTEAFF. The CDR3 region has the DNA TGTGCCAGCAGTTACTCCGGGGCGAACACTGAAGCTTTCTTT.

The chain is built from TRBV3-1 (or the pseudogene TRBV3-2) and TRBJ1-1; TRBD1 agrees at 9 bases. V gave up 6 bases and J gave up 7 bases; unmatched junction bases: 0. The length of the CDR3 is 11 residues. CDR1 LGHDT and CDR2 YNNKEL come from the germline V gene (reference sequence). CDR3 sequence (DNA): TGTGCCAGCAGGGACAGGGGTGAAGCTTTCTTT. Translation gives CASRDRGEAFF.

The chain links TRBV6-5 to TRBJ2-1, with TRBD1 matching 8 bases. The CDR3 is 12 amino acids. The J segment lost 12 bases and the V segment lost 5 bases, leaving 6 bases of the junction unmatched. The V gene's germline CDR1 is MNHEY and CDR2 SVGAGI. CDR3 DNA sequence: TGTGCCAGCAGTAAACGGACAGGGTGGCAGTTCTTC. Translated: CASSKRTGWQFF.

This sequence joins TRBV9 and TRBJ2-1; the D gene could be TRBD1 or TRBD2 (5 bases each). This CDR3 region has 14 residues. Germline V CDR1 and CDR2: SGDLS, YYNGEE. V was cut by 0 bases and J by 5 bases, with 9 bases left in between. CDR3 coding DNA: TGTGCCAGCAGCGTAGGAGGGGCTGACAATGAGCAGTTCTTC. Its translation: CASSVGGADNEQFF.

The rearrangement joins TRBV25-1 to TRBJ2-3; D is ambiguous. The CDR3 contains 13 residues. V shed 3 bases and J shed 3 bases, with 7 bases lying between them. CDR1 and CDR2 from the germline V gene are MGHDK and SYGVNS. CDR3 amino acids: CASSDMGTDTQYF. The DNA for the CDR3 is TGTGCCAGCAGTGATATGGGAACAGATACGCAGTATTTT.

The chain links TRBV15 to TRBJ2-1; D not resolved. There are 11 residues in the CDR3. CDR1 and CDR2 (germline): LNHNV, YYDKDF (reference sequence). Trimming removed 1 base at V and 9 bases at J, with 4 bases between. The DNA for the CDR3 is TGTGCCACCAGCAGAGGGGGTGAGCAGTTCTTC. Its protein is CATSRGGEQFF.

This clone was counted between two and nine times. The CDR3 DNA reads TGCGCCAGCAGCAACGGGTTAGGAAAACAGGACGGCTACACCTTC. This translates into CASSNGLGKQDGYTF. The chain carries TRBV5-1 and TRBJ1-2; D may be TRBD1 (5 bases). Germline CDR1 and CDR2: SGHRS and YFSETQ. The CDR3 covers 15 residues. Between the trimmed V and J ends, which lost 4 bases and 8 bases, there was a span of 21 bases.

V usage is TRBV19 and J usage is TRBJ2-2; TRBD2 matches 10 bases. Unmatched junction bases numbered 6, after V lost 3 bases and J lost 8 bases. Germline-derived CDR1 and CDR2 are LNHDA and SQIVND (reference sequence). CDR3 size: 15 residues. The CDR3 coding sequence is TGTGCCAGTAGTATTCTAGCGGGAGCGTGGGGGGAGCTGTTTTTT. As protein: CASSILAGAWGELFF.

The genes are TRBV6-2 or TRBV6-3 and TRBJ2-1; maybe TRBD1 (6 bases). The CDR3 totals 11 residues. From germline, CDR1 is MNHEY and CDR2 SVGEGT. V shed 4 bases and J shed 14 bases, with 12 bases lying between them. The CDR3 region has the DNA TGTGCCAGCAGTTTCCGGGACAAAGAGTTCTTC. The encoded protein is CASSFRDKEFF.

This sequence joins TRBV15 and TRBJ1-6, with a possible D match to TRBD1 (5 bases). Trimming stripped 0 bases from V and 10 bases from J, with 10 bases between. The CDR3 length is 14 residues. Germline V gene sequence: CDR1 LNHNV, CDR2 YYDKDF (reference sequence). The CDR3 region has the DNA TGTGCCACCAGCAGAGAGAAGGGGAACTCACCCCTCCACTTT. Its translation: CATSREKGNSPLHF.

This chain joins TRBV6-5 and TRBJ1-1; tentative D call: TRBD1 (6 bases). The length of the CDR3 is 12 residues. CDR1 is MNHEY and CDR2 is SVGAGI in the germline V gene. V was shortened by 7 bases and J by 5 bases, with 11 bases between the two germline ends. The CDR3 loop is CASNGGGTEAFF. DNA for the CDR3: TGTGCCAGCAACGGGGGCGGGACTGAAGCTTTCTTT.

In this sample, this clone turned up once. Written as DNA, the CDR3 is TGTGCCAGCGTTGAGACCTTTAGGGCAGATACGCAGTATTTT. Translation: CASVETFRADTQYF. The chain combines TRBV2 with TRBJ2-3, with D uncertain. CDR1 is SNHLY, CDR2 FYNNEI, per germline. V lost 8 bases to trimming and J lost 4 bases, with 16 bases between them. The CDR3 loop spans 14 amino acids.

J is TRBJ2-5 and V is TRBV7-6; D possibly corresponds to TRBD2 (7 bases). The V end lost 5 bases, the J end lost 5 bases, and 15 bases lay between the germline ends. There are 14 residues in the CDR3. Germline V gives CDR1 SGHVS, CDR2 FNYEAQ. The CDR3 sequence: CASSLQGGGETQYF. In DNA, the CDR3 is TGTGCCAGCAGCCTCCAAGGGGGGGGCGAGACCCAGTACTTC.

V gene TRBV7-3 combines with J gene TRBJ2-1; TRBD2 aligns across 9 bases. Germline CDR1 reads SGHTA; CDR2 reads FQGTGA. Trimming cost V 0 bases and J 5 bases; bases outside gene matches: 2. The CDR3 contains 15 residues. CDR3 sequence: CASSLTPSGNNEQFF. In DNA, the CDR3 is TGTGCCAGCAGCTTAACCCCTAGCGGGAACAATGAGCAGTTCTTC.

Here the CDR3 reads CASSPRSIGNTIYF. CDR3 in DNA: TGTGCCAGCAGCCCGAGGAGTATTGGAAACACCATATATTTT. J is TRBJ1-3 and V is TRBV11-2; D is undetermined. The CDR3 sequence is 14 residues long. CDR1 and CDR2 from the germline V gene are SGHAT and FQNNGV. With 5 bases removed from V and 3 bases from J, the gap between germline ends came to 11 bases.

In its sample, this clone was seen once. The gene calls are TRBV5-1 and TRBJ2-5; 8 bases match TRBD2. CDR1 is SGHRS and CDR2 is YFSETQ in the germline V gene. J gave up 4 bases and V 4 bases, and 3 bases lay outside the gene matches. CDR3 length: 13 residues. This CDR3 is CASSREGRETQYF. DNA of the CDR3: TGCGCCAGCAGCCGGGAGGGGCGAGAGACCCAGTACTTC.